The 21 T cell receptor beta chains reported below all come from one sample, sequenced in a study of beta chain features in type 1 diabetes. Study-level results: Moderately but significantly shorter TCRB CDR3s were found in Type 1 diabetes patients in all four CD4+ subsets.

Expressed TCRB transcripts were sequenced after all isolated RNA was converted to cDNA. Measured with immunoSEQ multiplex PCR; TCRdb has only the in-frame clones, and not every one. The sample lists roughly 180,000 clones, under 9.5% occurring once. These receptors lack a known antigen. The sample was central memory CD4+ T cells from blood. Source of these receptors: a man aged 18 to 30 with type 1 diabetes.

With regard to this clone: A much larger clone lies a single base off, so this may be a read error. The chain recombines TRBV5-8 with TRBJ2-1; D unresolved. With 3 bases removed from V and 4 bases from J, the gap between germline ends came to 2 bases. The CDR3 covers 11 residues. CDR1 SGHTS and CDR2 YDEGEE come from the germline V gene. CDR3 in DNA: TGTGCCAGCAGCTCGTACAATGAGCAGTTCTTC. It specifies CASSSYNEQFF. The full variable domain, in which reference TRBV5-8 and TRBJ2-1 provide the parts outside the CDR3, is EAGVTQSPTHLIKTRGQQATLRCSPISGHTSVYWYQQALGLGLQFLLWYDEGEERNRGNFPPRFSGRQFPNYSSELNVNALELEDSALYLCASSSYNEQFFGPGTRLTVL.

In its sample, this clone was seen a few times. The chain recombines TRBV28 with TRBJ1-6; no clear D gene. The germline gives CDR1 MDHEN, CDR2 SYDVKM. This CDR3 has 15 residues. The germline V and J ends were trimmed by 5 bases and 5 bases, with 13 bases remaining between them. CDR3 sequence reads: CASSAAGSHNSPLHF. The CDR3 nucleotides read TGTGCCAGCAGTGCTGCGGGGTCCCATAATTCACCCCTCCACTTT.

The gene calls are TRBV30 and TRBJ1-5, with TRBD1 matching over 8 bases. CDR1 is GTSNPN, CDR2 SVGIG, per germline (reference sequence). Trimming took 2 bases from V and 7 from J; bases not matched to a gene: 7. This CDR3 region has 14 residues. In nucleotides, the CDR3 is TGTGCCTGGAGTCTAACGACAGGGGAACAGCCCCAGCATTTT. Its protein product is CAWSLTTGEQPQHF.

This clone was recorded a few times. The V gene is TRBV5-1, the J gene TRBJ2-4; 9 nucleotides match TRBD2. V was pared by 6 bases and J by 5 bases, with 6 bases of the junction left unmatched. The germline CDR1 and CDR2 sequences are SGHRS and YFSETQ. The CDR3 has 14 amino acids. CDR3 coding DNA: TGCGCCAGCAAATCAGCGGGAGGCGAAAACATTCAGTACTTC. Protein: CASKSAGGENIQYF.

This clone was seen more than once but under ten times. The chain uses TRBV5-5 and TRBJ2-7, with TRBD1 matching over 8 bases. CDR1 is SGHKS and CDR2 is YYEKEE in the germline V gene (reference sequence). The CDR3 has 17 residues. The V segment lost 4 bases and the J segment 4 bases; nucleotides outside the gene matches: 16. The CDR3 DNA is TGTGCCAGCAGCCCCGTCGGGGTGGGACAGGTGAGATACGAGCAGTACTTC. Its translation is CASSPVGVGQVRYEQYF.

In this sample, this clone turned up a few times. The CDR3 spells CASRLDGEQFF. In DNA, the CDR3 is TGTGCCAGCCGACTTGATGGTGAGCAGTTCTTC. This chain joins TRBV25-1 and TRBJ2-1; D not certain. CDR3 length equals 11 residues. V shed 8 bases and J shed 9 bases, with 11 bases lying between them. Germline assignment: CDR1 MGHDK and CDR2 SYGVNS.

This clone has more than one count but fewer than ten. The chain is built from TRBV11-2 and TRBJ1-2; TRBD1 might be the D (5 bases). CDR1 is SGHAT and CDR2 is FQNNGV in the germline V gene. The germline V and J ends were trimmed by 0 bases and 8 bases, with 16 bases remaining between them. The CDR3 loop spans 15 amino acids. The CDR3 region is CASSLERFGGYGYTF. The CDR3 DNA reads TGTGCCAGCAGCTTAGAACGGTTCGGGGGTTACGGCTACACCTTC.

The table lists this clone with a few counts. The rearrangement links TRBV7-8 to TRBJ2-1, with 10 nucleotides matching TRBD2. CDR3 length: 15 residues. CDR1 and CDR2 (germline): SGHVS, FQNEAQ. V gave up 6 bases and J gave up 5 bases; unmatched junction bases: 7. The CDR3 sequence: CASRLRLAGDNEQFF. The DNA for the CDR3 is TGTGCCAGCAGGCTGCGGCTAGCGGGAGACAATGAGCAGTTCTTC.

In its sample, this clone was seen a few times. The chain is built from TRBV4-3 and TRBJ2-1; 7 bases match TRBD1. Germline CDR1 is LGHNA and CDR2 is YSLEER. V was pared by 3 bases and J by 1 base, with 6 bases of the junction left unmatched. The CDR3 has 16 amino acids. CDR3 nucleotide sequence: TGCGCCAGCAGCCAGGACAGGCGGGTTTCCTACAATGAGCAGTTCTTC. Translated, it gives CASSQDRRVSYNEQFF.

This clone was seen at least ten times. V is TRBV4-3 and J is TRBJ2-3; D gene ambiguous. The CDR3 runs to 13 residues. Trimming left V 0 bases short and J 4 bases short, with 5 bases between. Germline CDR1 LGHNA, CDR2 YSLEER. The CDR3 sequence: CASSQDMSDTQYF. The CDR3 DNA sequence: TGCGCCAGCAGCCAAGATATGTCAGATACGCAGTATTTT.

The J gene is TRBJ1-1, the V gene TRBV21-1; the tabulated D call, TRBD1, remains unverified against the DNA. TRBV21-1 is flagged as a pseudogene. This CDR3 has 17 residues. CDR3: CATSSDRGRIDNTEAFF. As DNA, the CDR3 is TGTGCCACCTCCTCCGACAGGGGGCGTATAGACAACACTGAAGCTTTCTTT.

The chain links TRBV6-5 to TRBJ2-2; tentatively, D is TRBD2 (5 bases). The germline gives CDR1 MNHEY, CDR2 SVGAGI. This CDR3 region has 12 residues. V lost 7 bases and J lost 7, with 10 bases in between. The CDR3 DNA follows: TGTGCCAGCACTCCGGGGATCGGGGAGCTGTTTTTT. It translates to CASTPGIGELFF.

This clone was seen repeatedly, ten times or more. The rearrangement joins TRBV11-2 to TRBJ2-3; D ambiguous. The CDR3 has 15 residues. CDR1 SGHAT and CDR2 FQNNGV come from the germline V gene. V lost 5 bases and J lost 3, with 15 bases in between. The CDR3 nucleotides are TGTGCCAGCAGCCCTCCCGAGAGTTGGACAGATACGCAGTATTTT. Amino acids: CASSPPESWTDTQYF. Based on the CDR3 plus reference TRBV11-2 and TRBJ2-3, the full variable domain is EAGVAQSPRYKIIEKRQSVAFWCNPISGHATLYWYQQILGQGPKLLIQFQNNGVVDDSQLPKDRFSAERLKGVDSTLKIQPAKLEDSAVYLCASSPPESWTDTQYFGPGTRLTVL.

This chain links TRBV28 with TRBJ2-5; D perhaps matches TRBD1 (7 bases). V was shortened by 8 bases and J by 3 bases, with 10 bases between the two germline ends. Germline values: CDR1 MDHEN, CDR2 SYDVKM. CDR3 length: 12 amino acids. In DNA form, the CDR3 reads TGTGCCAGCGCGGGACAGAAAGAGACCCAGTACTTC. The encoded protein is CASAGQKETQYF.

The chain links TRBV7-2 to TRBJ2-1, with D perhaps matching TRBD2 (6 bases). The CDR3 runs to 15 residues. Germline assignment: CDR1 SGHTA and CDR2 FQGNSA. V lost 1 base to trimming and J lost 5 bases, with 12 bases between them. The CDR3 region is CASSLVGTRHNEQFF. For the CDR3, the DNA is TGTGCCAGCAGCTTAGTCGGGACTCGACACAATGAGCAGTTCTTC.

The chain links TRBV5-6 to TRBJ2-3, with a weak D call TRBD1 (6 bases). This CDR3 comprises 14 residues. In germline, CDR1 is SGHDT, CDR2 YYEEEE. V was cut by 4 bases and J by 4 bases, with 13 bases left in between. The CDR3 DNA follows: TGTGCCAGCAGCGGGGGACCAGGGGCAGATACGCAGTATTTT. It encodes CASSGGPGADTQYF.

This clone was counted a few times. V gene TRBV7-9 combines with J gene TRBJ1-2; 10 bases are a match to TRBD1. The CDR3 spans 19 residues. V lost 4 bases and J lost 3; bases outside the gene matches: 17. The germline gives CDR1 SEHNR, CDR2 FQNEAQ (reference sequence). CDR3 amino acids: CASSSPGGAGTGDYYGYTF. The CDR3 nucleotides are TGTGCCAGCAGCTCCCCCGGCGGGGCCGGGACAGGGGACTACTATGGCTACACCTTC.

This clone was seen only a few times. The same CDR3 is also encoded by other DNA sequences in this sample. The V and J genes are TRBV18 and TRBJ1-2, with 7 bases matching TRBD1. Trimming removed 4 bases from V and 0 bases from J; junction bases left unmatched: 2. This CDR3 spans 14 amino acids. Germline loops: CDR1 KGHSH, CDR2 LQKENI. CDR3 coding DNA: TGTGCCAGCTCACGGGACAGAGCTAACTATGGCTACACCTTC. Its protein product is CASSRDRANYGYTF.

At least ten counts were recorded for this clone. The gene calls are TRBV28 and TRBJ1-4; 10 bases line up with TRBD1. The germline V gene encodes CDR1 MDHEN and CDR2 SYDVKM. The CDR3 has 13 amino acids. The V gene end was trimmed by 8 bases and the J gene end by 11 bases; junction bases not matched to a gene: 8. The CDR3 bases are TGTGCCAGCGAGGGACAGGGGTTTAAGAAACTGTTTTTT. Its translation is CASEGQGFKKLFF.

This chain connects TRBV29-1 to TRBJ2-7, with TRBD2 matching over 7 bases. The CDR3 loop spans 15 amino acids. Germline V gene lookup returns CDR1 SQVTM and CDR2 ANQGSEA. Trimming at V came to 4 bases and at J to 0 bases, leaving 9 bases not matched to a gene. As DNA, the CDR3 is TGCAGCGTTGTGGGAGGGGATGCGCCCTCCTACGAGCAGTACTTC. It yields the protein CSVVGGDAPSYEQYF.

This clone turned up a few times. No DNA is shown, since the ends of the CDR3 on it are uncertain; the CDR3 is the one TCRdb lists. The V and J genes are TRBV21-1 and TRBJ2-1; the table's D call of TRBD1 was not tested on the DNA. TRBV21-1 is termed a pseudogene. 18 amino acids form the CDR3, both terminal residues included. The CDR3 region is CASSKVSQGYQCTNEQFF.